The clone carrying this T cell receptor (beta chain) was recorded only once. The antigen is unknown. The time point is: cycle 4 day 1 (C4D1), after 5 to 7 weeks of nivolumab. With no exception, relapse followed autologous stem cell transplantation in all patients, and brentuximab vedotin exposure varied. The CDR3 contains 13 residues. V was pared by 6 bases and J by 3 bases, with 12 bases between. CDR1 and CDR2 from the germline V gene are LNHDA and SQIVND (reference sequence). This record comes from a study of PD-1 blockade in classical Hodgkin lymphoma. The method was immunoSEQ multiplex PCR; TCRdb's version includes in-frame clones alone and lacks a portion of them. The sample lists under 9,500 clones; approximately 87% were seen once. Study conclusions and caveats: By cycle point C4D1, TCR diversity had risen significantly in CD4+ cells (but not CD8+ cells).

This receptor was taken from a human donor with classical Hodgkin lymphoma. The sequencing here drew on peripheral blood mononuclear cells (PBMCs), taken before the fourth cycle of nivolumab. The V call is TRBV19, the J call TRBJ2-7; no firm D call. In DNA, the CDR3 is TGTGCCAGTAGGCACAACGCAGGCTACGAGCAGTACTTC. As protein: CASRHNAGYEQYF.